Shown below are 7 T cell receptor beta chains from a single sample sequenced in a study of blood T cells in healthy people across ages (dated by TCRdb to the mid-2010s). Library creation used 5' RACE. TCRdb names Illumina HiSeq 2500 as the instrument used. A second about 7 to 12 cycle PCR used a sample-barcoded 5' primer and a J-beta primer mix. Starting from the raw public reads, TCRdb applied fastp trimming at Q25, assembled clones with MiXCR and retained in-frame beta chains. Rows with a matching CDR3 protein are joined into one entry that keeps the most common DNA and genes. The sample profile shows some 920,000 distinct CDR3 sequences; about 53% of them were found once. The ten largest clones represent roughly 23% of the sample. Source material: blood. Source of these receptors: a woman aged 60-70 years in good health.

The chain links TRBV27 to TRBJ2-3, with 9 bases aligning to TRBD2. The CDR3 is made up of 14 amino acids. Germline CDR1 is MNHEY and CDR2 is SMNVEV (reference sequence). V lost 5 bases, J lost 10 bases, and 10 bases stayed unmatched. CDR3 nucleotide sequence: TGTGCCAGCAGTACAGGACTGGCGGGAGGGGCGCAGTATTTT. Amino acids: CASSTGLAGGAQYF.

The J gene is TRBJ2-7, the V gene TRBV3-1; no clear D. The CDR3 is 15 residues long. Germline values: CDR1 LGHDT, CDR2 YNNKEL (reference sequence). With 0 bases removed from V and 7 bases from J, the gap between germline ends came to 16 bases. The CDR3 is CASSQEETSYNEQYF. CDR3 DNA: TGTGCCAGCAGCCAAGAAGAGACTTCTTACAATGAGCAGTACTTC.

This clonotype was observed a handful of times. The chain joins TRBV12-3 or TRBV12-4 to TRBJ1-2; a possible D gene is TRBD1 (6 bases). V was shortened by 5 bases and J by 4 bases, with 11 bases between the two germline ends. This CDR3 contains 13 residues. CDR3 DNA sequence: TGTGCCAGCAGTCGGACAGTAGGCTATGGCTACACCTTC. Translating it yields CASSRTVGYGYTF.

The chain has TRBV10-3 and TRBJ2-4; D is possibly TRBD1 (6 bases). Judging by the DNA end, TRBJ2-7 fits better; the J call may be wrong. Germline CDR1 ENHRY, CDR2 SYGVKD. This CDR3 contains 13 residues. The CDR3 loop reads CAISSWTDDEQYF. The CDR3 DNA follows: TGTGCCATCAGTAGCTGGACAGACGACGAGCAGTACTTC.

The rearrangement links TRBV28 to TRBJ1-6; 9 bases map to TRBD1. J lost 7 bases, V lost 3 bases, and 4 bases had no gene match. The CDR3 is made up of 15 amino acids. Germline V gives CDR1 MDHEN, CDR2 SYDVKM. DNA for the CDR3: TGTGCCAGCAGTTTCCCGGACAGGGGAAATTCACCCCTCCACTTT. It specifies CASSFPDRGNSPLHF.

The CDR3 DNA sequence: TGTGCCACCCAATCAGCGGACCTATACAATGAGCAGTTCTTC. Its translation: CATQSADLYNEQFF. V is TRBV27 and J is TRBJ2-1; TRBD2 might be the D (5 bases). CDR3 length: 14 amino acids. V lost 10 bases and J 4 bases, leaving 17 bases between the germline ends. Germline V gene data show CDR1 as MNHEY and CDR2 as SMNVEV (reference sequence).

The CDR3 loop is CASSVPGSWAYNEQFF. The CDR3, as DNA: TGTGCCAGCAGTGTGCCCGGGAGTTGGGCCTACAATGAGCAGTTCTTC. The V call is TRBV25-1, the J call TRBJ2-1, with D tentatively TRBD2 (6 bases). Germline V CDR1 and CDR2: MGHDK, SYGVNS. The CDR3 is 16 residues long. V was pared by 4 bases and J by 2 bases, with 15 bases between.